The TCR beta chain described here comes from a study of response to subunit inactivated influenza vaccine. Notes on the study in general: The authors suggested that every seasonal influenza vaccination recruits few new T cells.

Each CDR3 protein gets one entry after TCRdb re-called the RT-PCR reads with MiXCR. The table lists 500,000 to 600,000 distinct CDR3 sequences, 10% to 15% of them singletons. Comment on this clonotype: The antigen is undetermined.

The germline V gene has CDR1 MDHEN and CDR2 SYDVKM. The CDR3 loop spans 13 amino acids. The germline V and J ends were trimmed by 3 bases and 2 bases, with 7 bases remaining between them. The sample consisted of PBMCs from blood, taken 35 to 45 days after vaccination. The TCR comes from a man aged 50 to 59 who received an inactivated influenza vaccine. The J gene is TRBJ1-1, the V gene TRBV28; D is undetermined. The CDR3 sequence is CASSFLINTEAFF. For the CDR3, the DNA is TGTGCCAGCAGTTTCCTAATCAACACTGAAGCTTTCTTT.